The 22 T cell receptor beta chains below all came from one sample that was sequenced in a study of beta chain features in type 1 diabetes. Study outcomes and limitations: TCRB CDR3 length was moderately but significantly reduced in all four CD4+ subsets of Type 1 diabetes patients.

The isolated RNA, all of it, was reverse transcribed, so expressed TCRB transcripts were what got sequenced. Only in-frame clones appear in the TCRdb table, and some are missing; sequencing was by immunoSEQ multiplex PCR. The data contain about 370,000 clones, 9.6% of them singletons. No antigens are known for them. The sample was central memory CD4+ T cells from blood. The receptor set was obtained from a man aged 25-45 years with type 1 diabetes.

This clone has more than one count but fewer than ten. V gene TRBV7-8 combines with J gene TRBJ2-2, with TRBD1 identical over 8 bases. This CDR3 contains 15 residues. Trimming took 4 bases from V and 2 from J; bases not matched to a gene: 3. Germline CDR1 and CDR2: SGHVS and FQNEAQ. In nucleotides, the CDR3 is TGTGCCAGCAGCTCCACAGGGGGAAACACCGGGGAGCTGTTTTTT. Protein sequence: CASSSTGGNTGELFF.

V is TRBV7-2 and J is TRBJ2-5; D is perhaps TRBD1 (6 bases). V shed 4 bases and J shed 0 bases, with 12 bases lying between them. CDR3 length: 15 residues. CDR1 is SGHTA, CDR2 FQGNSA, per germline. The CDR3 is CASSSTQGYQETQYF. The CDR3 region has the DNA TGTGCCAGCAGCTCGACGCAGGGGTACCAAGAGACCCAGTACTTC.

This clone was seen repeatedly, ten times or more. The chain carries TRBV5-6 and TRBJ2-6; D assignment may be TRBD1 or TRBD2 (6 bases each). CDR1 and CDR2 from the germline V gene are SGHDT and YYEEEE. The CDR3 extends over 17 amino acids. The V end lost 4 bases, the J end lost 0 bases, and 14 bases lay between the germline ends. This CDR3 is CASSRTGGDSGANVLTF. The CDR3 bases are TGTGCCAGCAGCCGAACCGGGGGCGACTCTGGGGCCAACGTCCTGACTTTC.

V and J are TRBV6-6 and TRBJ2-1; 7 nucleotides line up with TRBD1. The V segment lost 0 bases and the J segment 4 bases; nucleotides outside the gene matches: 3. The CDR3 extends over 15 amino acids. From germline, CDR1 is MNHNY and CDR2 SVGAGI (reference sequence). This CDR3 is CASSYSGTVYNEQFF. In DNA form, the CDR3 reads TGTGCCAGCAGTTACTCGGGGACAGTTTACAATGAGCAGTTCTTC.

This clone has only a few counts. The CDR3 sequence is CASSPQRLAGGGSNEQFF. CDR3 nucleotide sequence: TGTGCCAGCAGCCCCCAACGACTAGCGGGAGGGGGATCCAATGAGCAGTTCTTC. The genes are TRBV7-3 and TRBJ2-1; 14 bases are shared with TRBD2. Germline V gene lookup returns CDR1 SGHTA and CDR2 FQGTGA. V trimming: 5 bases; J trimming: 6 bases; junction bases outside the gene matches: 12. The CDR3 sequence is 18 residues long. Full variable domain (remainder filled in from reference TRBV7-3 and TRBJ2-1): GAGVSQTPSNKVTEKGKYVELRCDPISGHTALYWYRQSLGQGPEFLIYFQGTGAADDSGLPNDRFFAVRPEGSVSTLKIQRTERGDSAVYLCASSPQRLAGGGSNEQFFGPGTRLTVL.

This clone was seen ten or more times. The chain employs TRBV5-4 and TRBJ1-3; D is unresolved. Germline V gene data show CDR1 as SGHNT and CDR2 as YYREEE (reference sequence). The germline V and J ends were trimmed by 3 bases and 0 bases, with 7 bases remaining between them. CDR3 length: 14 amino acids. CDR3 nucleotides: TGTGCCAGCAGCTCCCTTCTCTCTGGAAACACCATATATTTT. This codes for CASSSLLSGNTIYF.

The V and J genes are TRBV7-2 and TRBJ2-3; TRBD2 agrees at 12 bases. V gave up 4 bases and J gave up 0 bases; unmatched junction bases: 5. This CDR3 has 17 amino acids. CDR1 is SGHTA and CDR2 is FQGNSA in the germline V gene. CDR3 amino acids: CASSSTGTSGSTDTQYF. CDR3 in DNA: TGTGCCAGCAGCTCAACCGGGACTAGCGGGAGCACAGATACGCAGTATTTT. The variable domain in full, with the rest retrieved from reference TRBV7-2 and TRBJ2-3, is GAGVSQSPSNKVTEKGKDVELRCDPISGHTALYWYRQSLGQGLEFLIYFQGNSAPDKSGLPSDRFSAERTGGSVSTLTIQRTQQEDSAVYLCASSSTGTSGSTDTQYFGPGTRLTVL.

This clone was counted at least ten times. The CDR3: CASSIVGQAMYNEQFF. The CDR3 nucleotides are TGTGCCAGCAGCATAGTGGGACAGGCGATGTACAATGAGCAGTTCTTC. The rearrangement links TRBV21-1 to TRBJ2-1; TRBD1, the table's D call, was not compared with the DNA. TRBV21-1 is a pseudogene segment. CDR3 size: 16 residues.

The chain is built from TRBV6-5 and TRBJ1-2; 10 bases match TRBD1. The CDR3 contains 16 residues. CDR1 is MNHEY and CDR2 is SVGAGI in the germline V gene. The V segment lost 0 bases and the J segment 5 bases; nucleotides outside the gene matches: 6. This CDR3 reads CASSYSGQGPLYGYTF. The CDR3 DNA reads as TGTGCCAGCAGTTACTCGGGACAGGGGCCCCTATATGGCTACACCTTC.

The rearrangement joins TRBV9 to TRBJ2-1; the D call may be TRBD1 or TRBD2 (5 bases each). Germline CDR1 reads SGDLS; CDR2 reads YYNGEE. The CDR3 covers 14 residues. V was trimmed by 2 bases and J by 7 bases, leaving 13 bases between them. CDR3 sequence reads: CASSVRDEGNEQFF. In nucleotides, the CDR3 is TGTGCCAGCAGCGTTCGGGACGAGGGGAATGAGCAGTTCTTC.

This clone was picked up a small number of times. V is TRBV7-7 and J is TRBJ2-1, with 9 bases fitting TRBD1. The V gene's germline CDR1 is SSHAT and CDR2 FNYEAQ (reference sequence). The CDR3 is 15 amino acids. With 4 bases clipped from V and 1 base from J, the junction kept 2 bases outside the gene matches. In DNA, the CDR3 is TGTGCCAGCAGCTCCGACAGGGGGTCCTACAATGAGCAGTTCTTC. Residues: CASSSDRGSYNEQFF.

This clone was counted only a few times. V usage is TRBV7-8 and J usage is TRBJ2-3; no reliable D call. V lost 3 bases and J 2 bases, leaving 9 bases between the germline ends. CDR1 SGHVS and CDR2 FQNEAQ come from the germline V gene. The CDR3 runs 14 residues. CDR3 sequence reads: CASSLGITTDTQYF. The CDR3 bases are TGTGCCAGCAGCTTGGGGATAACCACAGATACGCAGTATTTT.

This clone has just a few counts. The CDR3 DNA is TGTGCCAGCAGGGGTATAGATAGCAATCAGCCCCAGCATTTT. It codes for CASRGIDSNQPQHF. The chain carries TRBV2 and TRBJ1-5; the D is unclear. The germline V gene encodes CDR1 SNHLY and CDR2 FYNNEI. The ends were cut back, 6 bases at V and 0 bases at J, with 9 bases in the middle. This CDR3 spans 14 amino acids.

This clone was seen only a few times. The rearrangement joins TRBV5-4 to TRBJ2-3, with 9 positions matching TRBD2. Trimming at V came to 10 bases and at J to 0 bases, leaving 18 bases not matched to a gene. Germline V gene data show CDR1 as SGHNT and CDR2 as YYREEE (reference sequence). The CDR3 has 18 residues. In DNA form, the CDR3 reads TGTGCCGGACGGACTAGCGAGGGGATCCTGACTAGCACAGATACGCAGTATTTT. Translating gives CAGRTSEGILTSTDTQYF.

In this sample, this clone turned up a few times. V and J are TRBV29-1 and TRBJ1-2; TRBD1 might be the D (6 bases). The length of the CDR3 is 14 residues. The V gene lost 1 base and the J gene lost 4 bases, with 13 bases spanning the gap. The germline gives CDR1 SQVTM, CDR2 ANQGSEA. CDR3 region: CSVEVQQGTYGYTF. The CDR3 bases are TGCAGCGTTGAAGTTCAACAGGGTACCTATGGCTACACCTTC.

This clone was seen a handful of times. V gene TRBV4-2 combines with J gene TRBJ2-1; 8 bases line up with TRBD2. This CDR3 is built from 16 residues. The germline V gene encodes CDR1 LGHNA and CDR2 YNFKEQ. Unmatched junction bases numbered 8, after V lost 3 bases and J lost 4 bases. CDR3 sequence (DNA): TGTGCCAGCAGCCAGGGGGGGAGCGGGAGTTACAATGAGCAGTTCTTC. Protein product: CASSQGGSGSYNEQFF.

This chain joins TRBV5-1 and TRBJ2-5; the match to TRBD1 covers 9 bases. The germline gives CDR1 SGHRS, CDR2 YFSETQ. CDR3 length: 15 residues. V gave up 5 bases and J gave up 1 base; unmatched junction bases: 6. In DNA form, the CDR3 reads TGCGCCAGCAGTTCCGGGACAGGGTCCCAAGAGACCCAGTACTTC. Translated, it gives CASSSGTGSQETQYF.

This chain links TRBV4-2 with TRBJ2-3; D ambiguous. The CDR3 covers 14 residues. CDR1 is LGHNA, CDR2 YNFKEQ, per germline. V lost 5 bases, J lost 2 bases, and 11 bases lay in between. The CDR3 nucleotides are TGTGCCAGCAGCTTGGGGATAACCACAGATACGCAGTATTTT. It codes for CASSLGITTDTQYF.

This clone was seen a handful of times. DNA for the CDR3: TGCGCCAGCAGCTTGATGGGACAGGCCTCCCTTAATGAAAAACTGTTTTTT. It yields the protein CASSLMGQASLNEKLFF. The genes are TRBV5-1 and TRBJ1-4; 8 nucleotides agree with TRBD1. This CDR3 is 17 amino acids long. Germline CDR1 reads SGHRS; CDR2 reads YFSETQ. J gave up 4 bases and V 1 base, and 9 bases lay outside the gene matches.

This clone has only a few counts. V gene TRBV28 combines with J gene TRBJ2-5, with unresolved D. The DNA end is more similar to TRBJ2-7, so the J call may be wrong. The CDR3 sequence is 13 residues long. Germline V gene sequence: CDR1 MDHEN, CDR2 SYDVKM. CDR3 sequence (DNA): TGTGCCAGTACAGAGAGCCGGTCCTACGAGCAGTACTTC. This encodes CASTESRSYEQYF.

The rearrangement joins TRBV6-1 to TRBJ2-7; TRBD1 agrees at 9 bases. The length of the CDR3 is 13 residues. With 5 bases clipped from V and 3 bases from J, the junction kept 2 bases outside the gene matches. In germline, CDR1 is MNHNS, CDR2 SASEGT. The CDR3 bases are TGTGCCAGCAGTCGGGACAGGGACTACGAGCAGTACTTC. Amino acid sequence: CASSRDRDYEQYF.

J is TRBJ2-1 and V is TRBV28; D is undetermined. Per the germline V gene, CDR1 is MDHEN and CDR2 is SYDVKM. V lost 6 bases, J lost 10 bases, and 16 bases lay in between. The CDR3 spans 13 residues. The CDR3 loop is CASSYEPGVEQFF. CDR3 bases: TGTGCCAGCAGCTACGAACCTGGCGTAGAGCAGTTCTTC.